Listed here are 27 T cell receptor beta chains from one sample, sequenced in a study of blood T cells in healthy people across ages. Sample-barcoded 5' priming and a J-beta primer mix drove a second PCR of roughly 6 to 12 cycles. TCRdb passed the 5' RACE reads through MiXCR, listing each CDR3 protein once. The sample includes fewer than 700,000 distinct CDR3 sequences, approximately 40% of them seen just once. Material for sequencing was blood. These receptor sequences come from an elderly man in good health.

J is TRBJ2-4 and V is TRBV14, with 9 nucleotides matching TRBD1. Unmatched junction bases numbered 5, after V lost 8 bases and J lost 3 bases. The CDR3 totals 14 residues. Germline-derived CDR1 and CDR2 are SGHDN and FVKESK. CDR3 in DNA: TGTGCCAGCTCCCGGGACAGGGTCAAAAACATTCAGTACTTC. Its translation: CASSRDRVKNIQYF.

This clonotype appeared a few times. The CDR3 reads CASSVEPFSGRGFEQYF. Written as DNA, the CDR3 is TGTGCCAGCAGCGTAGAACCATTTAGCGGGAGAGGTTTCGAGCAGTACTTC. The chain couples TRBV9 to TRBJ2-7; 9 bases map to TRBD2. The CDR3 length is 17 residues. J gave up 6 bases and V 0 bases, and 13 bases lay outside the gene matches. The germline gives CDR1 SGDLS, CDR2 YYNGEE.

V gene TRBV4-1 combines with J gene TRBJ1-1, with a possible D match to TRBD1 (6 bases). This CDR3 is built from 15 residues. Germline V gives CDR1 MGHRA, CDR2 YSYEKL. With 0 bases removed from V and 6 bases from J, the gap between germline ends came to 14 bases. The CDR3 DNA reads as TGCGCCAGCAGCCAAGATGAAGTACGACAGGCTGAAGCTTTCTTT. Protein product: CASSQDEVRQAEAFF.

The CDR3 protein is CASSLGAGRSHEQYF. Here the CDR3 DNA reads TGTGCCAGCAGCTTAGGGGCGGGACGATCCCACGAGCAGTACTTC. V gene TRBV7-9 combines with J gene TRBJ2-7, with D possibly being TRBD2 (6 bases). The CDR3 covers 15 residues. The germline V and J ends were trimmed by 1 base and 5 bases, with 15 bases remaining between them. The V gene's germline CDR1 is SEHNR and CDR2 FQNEAQ (reference sequence).

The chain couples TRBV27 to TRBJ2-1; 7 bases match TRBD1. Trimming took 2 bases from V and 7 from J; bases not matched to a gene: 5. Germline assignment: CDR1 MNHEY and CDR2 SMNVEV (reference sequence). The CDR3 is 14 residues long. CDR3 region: CASSLRQGWNEQFF. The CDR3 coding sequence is TGTGCCAGCAGTTTAAGACAGGGTTGGAATGAGCAGTTCTTC.

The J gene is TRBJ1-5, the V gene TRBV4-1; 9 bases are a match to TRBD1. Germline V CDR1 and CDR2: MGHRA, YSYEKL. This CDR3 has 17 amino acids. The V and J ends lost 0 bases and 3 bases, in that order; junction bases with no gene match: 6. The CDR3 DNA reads TGCGCCAGCAGCCAAGACCCGGGACAGGGCCTCAATCAGCCCCAGCATTTT. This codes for CASSQDPGQGLNQPQHF.

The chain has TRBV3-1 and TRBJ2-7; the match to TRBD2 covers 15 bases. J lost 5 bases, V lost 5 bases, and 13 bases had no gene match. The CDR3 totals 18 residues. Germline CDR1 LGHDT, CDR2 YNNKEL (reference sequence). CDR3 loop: CASSDRTSGRVAHHEQYF. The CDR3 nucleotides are TGTGCCAGCAGCGACCGGACTAGCGGGAGGGTTGCGCACCACGAGCAGTACTTC.

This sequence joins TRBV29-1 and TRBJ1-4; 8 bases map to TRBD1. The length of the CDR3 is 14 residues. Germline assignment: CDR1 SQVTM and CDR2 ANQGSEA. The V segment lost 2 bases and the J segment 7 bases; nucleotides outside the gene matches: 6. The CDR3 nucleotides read TGCAGCGTTGAAAAAGGGACAGGAGGTGAAAAACTGTTTTTT. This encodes CSVEKGTGGEKLFF.

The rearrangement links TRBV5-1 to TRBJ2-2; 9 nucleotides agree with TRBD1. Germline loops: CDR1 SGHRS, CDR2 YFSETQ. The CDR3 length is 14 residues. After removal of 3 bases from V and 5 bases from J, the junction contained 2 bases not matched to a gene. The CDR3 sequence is CASSWGQGTGELFF. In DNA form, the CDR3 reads TGCGCCAGCAGCTGGGGACAGGGAACCGGGGAGCTGTTTTTT.

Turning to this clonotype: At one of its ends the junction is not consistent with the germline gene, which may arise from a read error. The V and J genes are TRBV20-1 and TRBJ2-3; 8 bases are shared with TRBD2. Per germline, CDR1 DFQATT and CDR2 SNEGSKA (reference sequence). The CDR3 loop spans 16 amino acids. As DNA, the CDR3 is TGCAGTGCTCGTCAGTGGCGGGAGGCTAGCACAGATATGCAGTATTTT. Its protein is CSARQWREASTDMQYF.

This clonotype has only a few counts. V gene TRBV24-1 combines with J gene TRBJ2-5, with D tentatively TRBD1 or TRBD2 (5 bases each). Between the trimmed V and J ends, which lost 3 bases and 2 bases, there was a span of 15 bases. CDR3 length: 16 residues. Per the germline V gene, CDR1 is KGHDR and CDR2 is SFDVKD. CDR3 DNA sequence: TGTGCCACCAGTGATACCTCGGGACGCCTACAAGAGACCCAGTACTTC. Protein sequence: CATSDTSGRLQETQYF.

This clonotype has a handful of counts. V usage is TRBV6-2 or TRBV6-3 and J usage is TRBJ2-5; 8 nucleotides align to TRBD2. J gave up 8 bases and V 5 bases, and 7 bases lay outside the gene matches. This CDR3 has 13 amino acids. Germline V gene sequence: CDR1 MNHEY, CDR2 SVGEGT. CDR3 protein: CASSLTSGVTQYF. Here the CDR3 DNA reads TGTGCCAGCAGTCTTACTAGCGGAGTTACCCAGTACTTC.

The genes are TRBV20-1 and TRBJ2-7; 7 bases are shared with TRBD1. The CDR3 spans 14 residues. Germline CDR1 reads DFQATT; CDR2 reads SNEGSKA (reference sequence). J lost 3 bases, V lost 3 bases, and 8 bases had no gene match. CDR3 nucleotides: TGCAGTGCTAGGATCCAGGGACAGCACTACGAGCAGTACTTC. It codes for CSARIQGQHYEQYF.

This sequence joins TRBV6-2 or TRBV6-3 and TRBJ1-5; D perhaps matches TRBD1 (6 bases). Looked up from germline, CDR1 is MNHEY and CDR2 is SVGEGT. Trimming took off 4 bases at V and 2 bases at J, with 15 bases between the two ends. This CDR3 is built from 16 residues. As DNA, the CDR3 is TGTGCCAGCAGTTCACAGGGAAAATGGGGCAATCAGCCCCAGCATTTT. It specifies CASSSQGKWGNQPQHF.

The chain's CDR3 is CASSRTDSVTKNIQYF. In DNA, the CDR3 is TGCGCCAGCAGCCGGACGGACAGCGTAACCAAAAACATTCAGTACTTC. V and J are TRBV4-3 and TRBJ2-4; D is perhaps TRBD1 (6 bases). The CDR3 loop spans 16 amino acids. Trimming pared 4 bases from V and 2 bases from J, leaving 15 bases between. Germline CDR1 is LGHNA and CDR2 is YSLEER.

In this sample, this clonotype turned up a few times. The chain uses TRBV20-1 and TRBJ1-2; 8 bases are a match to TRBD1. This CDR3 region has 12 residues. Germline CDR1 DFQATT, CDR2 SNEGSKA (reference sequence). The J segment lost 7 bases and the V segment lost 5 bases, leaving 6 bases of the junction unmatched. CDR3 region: CSADRGSRGYTF. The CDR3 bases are TGCAGTGCTGACAGGGGATCCCGTGGCTACACCTTC.

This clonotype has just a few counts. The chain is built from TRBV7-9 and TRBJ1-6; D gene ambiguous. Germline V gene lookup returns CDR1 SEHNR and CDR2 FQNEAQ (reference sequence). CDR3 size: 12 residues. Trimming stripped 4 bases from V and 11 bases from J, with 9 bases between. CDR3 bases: TGTGCCAGCAGCTCGTTAACCGCACCCCTCCACTTT. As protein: CASSSLTAPLHF.

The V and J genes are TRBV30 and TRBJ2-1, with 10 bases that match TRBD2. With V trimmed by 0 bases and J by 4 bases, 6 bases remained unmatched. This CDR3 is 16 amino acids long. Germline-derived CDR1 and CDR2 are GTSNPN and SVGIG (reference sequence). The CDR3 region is CAWSVWTSGLYNEQFF. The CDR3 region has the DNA TGTGCCTGGAGTGTTTGGACTAGCGGCCTATACAATGAGCAGTTCTTC. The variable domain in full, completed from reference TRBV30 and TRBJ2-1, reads SQTIHQWPATLVQPVGSPLSLECTVEGTSNPNLYWYRQAAGRGLQLLFYSVGIGQISSEVPQNLSASRPQDRQFILSSKKLLLSDSGFYLCAWSVWTSGLYNEQFFGPGTRLTVL.

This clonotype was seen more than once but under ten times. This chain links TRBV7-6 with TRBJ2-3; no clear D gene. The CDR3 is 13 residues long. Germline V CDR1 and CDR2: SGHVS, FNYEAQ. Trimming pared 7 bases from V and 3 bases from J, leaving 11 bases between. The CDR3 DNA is TGTGCCAGCACTACCGGGCTAACAGATACGCAGTATTTT. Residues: CASTTGLTDTQYF.

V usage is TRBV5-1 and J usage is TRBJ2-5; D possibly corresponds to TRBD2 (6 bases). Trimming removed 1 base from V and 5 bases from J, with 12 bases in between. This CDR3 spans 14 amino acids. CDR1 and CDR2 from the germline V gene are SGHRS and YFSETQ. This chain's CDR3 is CASSLSTGRETQYF. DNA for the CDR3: TGCGCCAGCAGCTTGAGTACGGGGAGGGAGACCCAGTACTTC.

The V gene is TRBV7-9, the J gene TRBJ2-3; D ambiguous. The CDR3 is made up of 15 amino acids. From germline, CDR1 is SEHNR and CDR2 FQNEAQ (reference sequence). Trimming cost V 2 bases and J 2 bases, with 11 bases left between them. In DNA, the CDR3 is TGTGCCAGCAGCTTAAGTGGGGTATACACAGATACGCAGTATTTT. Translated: CASSLSGVYTDTQYF.

The CDR3 DNA reads TGCGCCAGCAGCCAAGATAAGGACAGGGGGAGCGCTGAAGCTTTCTTT. Translating it yields CASSQDKDRGSAEAFF. The chain is built from TRBV4-1 and TRBJ1-1; TRBD1 agrees at 10 bases. Germline values: CDR1 MGHRA, CDR2 YSYEKL. This CDR3 has 16 amino acids. V lost 0 bases, J lost 6 bases, and 7 bases stayed unmatched.

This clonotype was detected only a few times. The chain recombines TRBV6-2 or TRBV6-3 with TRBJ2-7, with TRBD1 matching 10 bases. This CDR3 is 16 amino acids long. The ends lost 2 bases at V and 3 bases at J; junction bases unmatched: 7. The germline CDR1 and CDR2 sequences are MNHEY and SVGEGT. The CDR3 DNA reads TGTGCCAGCAGTTACCTGGACAGGGGGTACAACTACGAGCAGTACTTC. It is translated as CASSYLDRGYNYEQYF.

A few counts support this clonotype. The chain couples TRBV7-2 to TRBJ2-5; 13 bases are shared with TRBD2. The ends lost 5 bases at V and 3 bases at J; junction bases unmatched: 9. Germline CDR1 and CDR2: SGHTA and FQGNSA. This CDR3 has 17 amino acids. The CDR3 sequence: CASSVNPGTSGEETQYF. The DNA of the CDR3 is TGTGCCAGCAGCGTTAACCCCGGGACTAGCGGGGAAGAGACCCAGTACTTC.

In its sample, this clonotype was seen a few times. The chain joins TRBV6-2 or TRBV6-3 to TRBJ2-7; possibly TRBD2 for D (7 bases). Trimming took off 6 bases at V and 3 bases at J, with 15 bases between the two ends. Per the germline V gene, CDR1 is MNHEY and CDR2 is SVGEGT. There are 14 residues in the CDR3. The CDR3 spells CASRGGVGRYEQYF. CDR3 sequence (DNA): TGTGCCAGCAGAGGGGGGGTCGGACGCTACGAGCAGTACTTC.

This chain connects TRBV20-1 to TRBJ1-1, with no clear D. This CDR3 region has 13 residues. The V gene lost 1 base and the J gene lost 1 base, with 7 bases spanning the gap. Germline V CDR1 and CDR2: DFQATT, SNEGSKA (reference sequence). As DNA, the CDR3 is TGCAGTGCTAGAGCAGGATGGAACACTGAAGCTTTCTTT. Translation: CSARAGWNTEAFF.

In DNA, the CDR3 is TGCAGCGTGGGGCCGGACGGTCGAGATACGCAGTATTTT. Translating gives CSVGPDGRDTQYF. J is TRBJ2-3 and V is TRBV29-1, with TRBD1 as a possible D gene (5 bases). Germline CDR1 and CDR2: SQVTM and ANQGSEA. The CDR3 length is 13 residues. Trimming took off 6 bases at V and 5 bases at J, with 15 bases between the two ends.